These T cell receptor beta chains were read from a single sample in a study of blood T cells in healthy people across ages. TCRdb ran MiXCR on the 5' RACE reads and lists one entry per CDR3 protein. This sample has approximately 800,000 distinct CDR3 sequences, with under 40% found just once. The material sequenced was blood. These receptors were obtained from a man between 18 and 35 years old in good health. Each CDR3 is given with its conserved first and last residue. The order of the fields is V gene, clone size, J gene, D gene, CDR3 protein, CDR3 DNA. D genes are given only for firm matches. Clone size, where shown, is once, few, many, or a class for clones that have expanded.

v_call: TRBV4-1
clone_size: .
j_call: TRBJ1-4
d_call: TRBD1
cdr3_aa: CASSQESFYRDRGSEKLFF
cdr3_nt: TGCGCCAGCAGCCAAGAATCATTTTACCGGGACAGGGGTAGCGAAAAACTGTTTTTT

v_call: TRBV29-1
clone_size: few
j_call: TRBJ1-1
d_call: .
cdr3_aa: CSTPGGGTEAFF
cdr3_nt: TGCAGCACCCCAGGAGGGGGCACTGAAGCTTTCTTT

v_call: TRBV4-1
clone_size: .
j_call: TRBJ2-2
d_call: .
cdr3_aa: CASGLESGAGELFF
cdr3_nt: TGCGCCAGCGGCCTAGAATCAGGGGCCGGGGAGCTGTTTTTT

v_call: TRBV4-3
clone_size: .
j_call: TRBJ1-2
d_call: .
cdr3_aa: CASSQDEGSVNYGYTF
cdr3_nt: TGCGCCAGCAGCCAAGACGAGGGCAGCGTCAACTATGGCTACACCTTC

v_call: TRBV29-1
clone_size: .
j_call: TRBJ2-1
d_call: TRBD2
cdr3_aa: CSVEGTSGQETQFF
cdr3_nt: TGCAGCGTTGAAGGGACTAGCGGTCAAGAGACCCAGTTCTTC

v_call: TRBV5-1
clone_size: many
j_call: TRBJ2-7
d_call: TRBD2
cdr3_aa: CASSLEGTSVYEQYF
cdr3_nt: TGCGCCAGCAGCTTGGAAGGGACTAGCGTCTACGAGCAGTACTTC

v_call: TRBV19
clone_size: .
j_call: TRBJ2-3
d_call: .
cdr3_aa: CASSIRRTDTQYF
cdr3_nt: TGTGCCAGTAGTATACGTCGGACAGATACGCAGTATTTT

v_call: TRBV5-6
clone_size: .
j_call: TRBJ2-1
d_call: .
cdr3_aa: CASSLGLEPRYNEQFF
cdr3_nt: TGTGCCAGCAGCTTGGGGTTGGAACCCAGGTACAATGAGCAGTTCTTC

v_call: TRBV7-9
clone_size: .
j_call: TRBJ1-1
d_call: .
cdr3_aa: CASSLVGPHTEAFF
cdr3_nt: TGTGCCAGCAGCTTAGTCGGGCCCCACACTGAAGCTTTCTTT

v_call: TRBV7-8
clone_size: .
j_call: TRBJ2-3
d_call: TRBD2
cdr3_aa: CASSLRPAGSSDTQYF
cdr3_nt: TGTGCCAGCAGCTTACGTCCAGCGGGGTCCTCCGATACGCAGTATTTT

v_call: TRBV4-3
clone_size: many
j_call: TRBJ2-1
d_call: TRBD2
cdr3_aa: CASSHQSAGGGDEQFF
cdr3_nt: TGCGCCAGCAGCCATCAGTCAGCGGGGGGGGGAGATGAGCAGTTCTTC

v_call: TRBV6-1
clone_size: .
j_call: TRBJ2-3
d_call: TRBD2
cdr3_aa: CASSPRPLSGGVTDTQYF
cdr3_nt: TGTGCCAGCAGTCCCCGACCCCTTAGCGGGGGGGTCACAGATACGCAGTATTTT

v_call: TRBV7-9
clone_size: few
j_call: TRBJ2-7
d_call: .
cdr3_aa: CASSPRRVYEQYF
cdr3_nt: TGTGCCAGCAGCCCCCGGCGCGTCTACGAGCAGTACTTC

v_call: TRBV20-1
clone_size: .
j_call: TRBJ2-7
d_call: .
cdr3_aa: CSAAEGRGDYEQYF
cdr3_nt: TGCAGTGCAGCCGAGGGGCGGGGCGATTACGAGCAGTACTTC

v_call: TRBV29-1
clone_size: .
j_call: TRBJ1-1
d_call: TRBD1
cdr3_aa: CSVASRMGQGNTEAFF
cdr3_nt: TGCAGCGTCGCCTCACGAATGGGACAGGGGAACACTGAAGCTTTCTTT

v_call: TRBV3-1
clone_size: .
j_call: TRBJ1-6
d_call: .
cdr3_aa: CASSQEMSSPLHF
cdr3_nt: TGTGCCAGCAGCCAAGAAATGAGCTCACCCCTCCACTTT

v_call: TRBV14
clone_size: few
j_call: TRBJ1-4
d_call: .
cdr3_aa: CASSGLQEEKLFF
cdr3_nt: TGTGCCAGCAGCGGATTACAAGAGGAAAAACTGTTTTTT

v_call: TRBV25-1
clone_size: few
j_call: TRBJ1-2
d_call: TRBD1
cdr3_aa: CASSGQGYYGYTF
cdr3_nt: TGTGCCAGCAGTGGACAGGGCTACTATGGCTACACCTTC

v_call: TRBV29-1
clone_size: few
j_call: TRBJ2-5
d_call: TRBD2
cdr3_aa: CSVEEGGQGTQYF
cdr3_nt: TGCAGCGTTGAGGAGGGAGGGCAAGGGACCCAGTACTTC

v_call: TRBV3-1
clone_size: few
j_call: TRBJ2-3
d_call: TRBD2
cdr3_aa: CASSHAGKERGASFTDTQYF
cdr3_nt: TGTGCCAGCAGCCACGCAGGGAAGGAGCGGGGGGCGAGTTTCACAGATACGCAGTATTTT

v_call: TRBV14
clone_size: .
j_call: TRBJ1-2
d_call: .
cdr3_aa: CASSLWTADGYTF
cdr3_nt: TGTGCCAGCAGCCTGTGGACAGCCGATGGCTACACCTTC

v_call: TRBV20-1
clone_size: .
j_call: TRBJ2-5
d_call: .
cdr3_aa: CSARGREYQETQYF
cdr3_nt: TGCAGTGCTAGAGGTCGTGAGTACCAAGAGACCCAGTACTTC